These 11 T cell receptor beta chains were all obtained from the same sample, sequenced in a study of T cell repertoires in cytomegalovirus infection. These receptors have no identified antigens. TCRdb analysed the reads with MiXCR anew, one entry per CDR3 protein. The profile shows under 200,000 distinct CDR3 sequences, less than 25% of them singletons. Source: CD8+ T cells from cultured PBMCs, taken from culture after CMV antigen stimulation. These receptors came from a human donor in good health (CMV status not recorded). Some clones in this sample may be carry-over from other donors' samples.

This clonotype was counted between two and nine times. The chain joins TRBV12-3 or TRBV12-4 to TRBJ1-1, with D maybe TRBD1 (6 bases). The CDR3 extends over 15 amino acids. V lost 5 bases and J 1 base, leaving 14 bases between the germline ends. The CDR3 loop reads CASSRDQGRNTEAFF. CDR3 DNA sequence: TGTGCCAGCAGTCGGGATCAGGGGAGGAACACTGAAGCTTTCTTT.

This clonotype came up once. V usage is TRBV20-1 and J usage is TRBJ2-5; TRBD2 might be the D (6 bases). V gave up 1 base and J gave up 4 bases, with 16 bases separating them. The CDR3 totals 15 residues. Per germline, CDR1 DFQATT and CDR2 SNEGSKA (reference sequence). The CDR3 is CSARVEARGGETQYF. Here the CDR3 DNA reads TGCAGTGCTAGAGTCGAGGCGAGGGGAGGAGAGACCCAGTACTTC.

This clonotype appeared a few times. This rearrangement joins TRBV7-9 to TRBJ2-7; tentative D call: TRBD2 (6 bases). The CDR3 extends over 14 amino acids. Trimming took off 5 bases at V and 0 bases at J, with 11 bases between the two ends. Germline lookup yields CDR1 SEHNR and CDR2 FQNEAQ (reference sequence). The CDR3 nucleotides are TGTGCCAGCAGCGCCCCCGGGGGCTCCTACGAGCAGTACTTC. Protein: CASSAPGGSYEQYF.

The chain is built from TRBV7-2 and TRBJ2-1; either TRBD1 or TRBD2 may supply D (6 bases each). Per the germline V gene, CDR1 is SGHTA and CDR2 is FQGNSA. V lost 6 bases and J lost 8, with 14 bases in between. CDR3 size: 13 residues. The CDR3 loop reads CASSVGGWDEQFF. CDR3 coding DNA: TGTGCCAGCAGTGTAGGGGGGTGGGATGAGCAGTTCTTC.

The chain employs TRBV30 and TRBJ2-7; possible D gene TRBD1, 6 bases. V was shortened by 4 bases and J by 3 bases, with 10 bases between the two germline ends. Per the germline V gene, CDR1 is GTSNPN and CDR2 is SVGIG (reference sequence). The CDR3 sequence is 12 residues long. CDR3 bases: TGTGCCTGGACAGGGGCCCACTACGAGCAGTACTTC. It specifies CAWTGAHYEQYF. Drawing the rest from reference TRBV30 and TRBJ2-7, the complete variable domain is SQTIHQWPATLVQPVGSPLSLECTVEGTSNPNLYWYRQAAGRGLQLLFYSVGIGQISSEVPQNLSASRPQDRQFILSSKKLLLSDSGFYLCAWTGAHYEQYFGPGTRLTVT.

This clonotype was picked up a small number of times. The rearrangement uses TRBV2 and TRBJ2-1, with D hard to call. V was trimmed by 11 bases and J by 3 bases, leaving 14 bases between them. Per the germline V gene, CDR1 is SNHLY and CDR2 is FYNNEI. CDR3 length equals 13 residues. The CDR3 loop is CAVVTTHYNEQFF. CDR3 nucleotide sequence: TGTGCCGTAGTAACCACCCACTACAATGAGCAGTTCTTC.

This clonotype was recorded a few times. J is TRBJ1-1 and V is TRBV7-2; no clear D. V was pared by 2 bases and J by 1 base, with 14 bases between. There are 16 residues in the CDR3. Germline V lookup: CDR1 SGHTA, CDR2 FQGNSA. This CDR3 is CASSLRAGRTNTEAFF. In nucleotides, the CDR3 is TGTGCCAGCAGCTTACGGGCAGGTAGAACGAACACTGAAGCTTTCTTT.

The chain combines TRBV10-3 with TRBJ2-7, with D possibly called TRBD1 or TRBD2 (6 bases each). The CDR3 consists of 13 residues. V lost 3 bases and J 7 bases, leaving 13 bases between the germline ends. From germline, CDR1 is ENHRY and CDR2 SYGVKD. CDR3 in amino acids: CAISDATGREQYF. The CDR3 nucleotides are TGTGCCATCAGTGACGCAACAGGGAGGGAGCAGTACTTC.

This clonotype was seen a handful of times. V is TRBV7-2 and J is TRBJ2-3; the D is unclear. Germline CDR1 and CDR2: SGHTA and FQGNSA. The V end was cut by 5 bases, the J end by 5 bases, with 8 bases between. The CDR3 runs 12 residues. The CDR3 region is CASSIPGDTQYF. CDR3 coding DNA: TGTGCCAGCAGCATCCCGGGAGATACGCAGTATTTT.

This clonotype was picked up a small number of times. The genes are TRBV7-6 and TRBJ1-2, with 8 bases identical to TRBD1. The length of the CDR3 is 16 residues. V lost 5 bases, J lost 4 bases, and 12 bases stayed unmatched. Germline CDR1 reads SGHVS; CDR2 reads FNYEAQ. Written as DNA, the CDR3 is TGTGCCAGCAGCCCTAGCCAGGGGGCTTTGGGCTATGGCTACACCTTC. It codes for CASSPSQGALGYGYTF.

This clonotype was recorded a few times. The chain combines TRBV12-3 or TRBV12-4 with TRBJ2-1; TRBD1 matches at 7 bases. CDR3 length: 15 amino acids. Losses at the gene ends were 5 bases for V and 6 bases for J; bases not matched to a gene: 10. CDR3 bases: TGTGCCAGCAGTATTACAGGGGCACCCCCCAATGAGCAGTTCTTC. This codes for CASSITGAPPNEQFF.